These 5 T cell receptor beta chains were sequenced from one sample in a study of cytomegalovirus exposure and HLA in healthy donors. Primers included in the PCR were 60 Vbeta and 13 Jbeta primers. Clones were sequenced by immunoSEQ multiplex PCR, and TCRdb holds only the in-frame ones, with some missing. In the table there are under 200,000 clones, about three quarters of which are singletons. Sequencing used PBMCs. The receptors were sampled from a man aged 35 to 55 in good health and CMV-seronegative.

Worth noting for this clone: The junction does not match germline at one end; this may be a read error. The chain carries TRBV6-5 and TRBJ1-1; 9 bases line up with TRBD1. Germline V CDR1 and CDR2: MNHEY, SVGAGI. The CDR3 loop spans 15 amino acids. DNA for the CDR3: TGTGCCAGCAGTTTACCGACAGGGGGGAACGCTGAAGCTTTCTTT. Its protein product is CASSLPTGGNAEAFF.

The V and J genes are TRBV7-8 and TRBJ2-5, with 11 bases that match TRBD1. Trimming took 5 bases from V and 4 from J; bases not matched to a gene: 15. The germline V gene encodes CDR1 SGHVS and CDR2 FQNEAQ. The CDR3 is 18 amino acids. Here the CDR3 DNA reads TGTGCCAGCAGCCCTCGGAGGACAGGGGGCTTTGGTGGAGAGACCCAGTACTTC. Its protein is CASSPRRTGGFGGETQYF. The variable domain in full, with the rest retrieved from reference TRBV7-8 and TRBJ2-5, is GAGVSQSPRYKVAKRGQDVALRCDPISGHVSLFWYQQALGQGPEFLTYFQNEAQLDKSGLPSDRFFAERPEGSVSTLKIQRTQQEDSAVYLCASSPRRTGGFGGETQYFGPGTRLLVL.

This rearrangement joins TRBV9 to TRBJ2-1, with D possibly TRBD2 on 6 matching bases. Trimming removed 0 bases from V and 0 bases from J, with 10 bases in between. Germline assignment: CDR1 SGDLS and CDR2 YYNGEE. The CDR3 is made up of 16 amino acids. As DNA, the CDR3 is TGTGCCAGCAGCGTAGTGGCGGGAAGCTCCTACAATGAGCAGTTCTTC. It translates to CASSVVAGSSYNEQFF.

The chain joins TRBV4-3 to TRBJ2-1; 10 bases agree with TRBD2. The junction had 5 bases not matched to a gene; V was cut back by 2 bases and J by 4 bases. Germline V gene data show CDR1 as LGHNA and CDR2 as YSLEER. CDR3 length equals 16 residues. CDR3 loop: CASSQQTSGAYNEQFF. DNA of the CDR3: TGCGCCAGCAGCCAACAAACTAGCGGGGCTTACAATGAGCAGTTCTTC.

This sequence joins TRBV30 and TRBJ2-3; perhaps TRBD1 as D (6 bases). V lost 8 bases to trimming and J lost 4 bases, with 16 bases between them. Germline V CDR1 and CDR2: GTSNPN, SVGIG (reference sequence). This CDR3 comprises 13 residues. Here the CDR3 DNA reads TGTGCCGAGAACAGGGTGAACTCAGATACGCAGTATTTT. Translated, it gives CAENRVNSDTQYF.